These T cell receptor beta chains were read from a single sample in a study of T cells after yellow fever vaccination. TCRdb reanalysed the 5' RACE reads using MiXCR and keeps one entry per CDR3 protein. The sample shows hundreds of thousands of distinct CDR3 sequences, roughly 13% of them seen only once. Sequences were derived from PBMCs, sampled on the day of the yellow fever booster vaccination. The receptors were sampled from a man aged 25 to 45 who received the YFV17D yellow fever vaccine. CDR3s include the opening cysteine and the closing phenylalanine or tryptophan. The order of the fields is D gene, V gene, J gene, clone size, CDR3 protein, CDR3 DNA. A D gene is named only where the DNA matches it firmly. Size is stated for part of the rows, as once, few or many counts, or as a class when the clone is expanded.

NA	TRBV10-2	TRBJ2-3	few	CASSEAVGYTDTQYF	TGCGCCAGCAGTGAGGCGGTGGGTTACACAGATACGCAGTATTTT
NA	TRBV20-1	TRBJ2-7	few	CSAREMVTGLYEQYF	TGCAGTGCTAGAGAGATGGTGACAGGCCTTTACGAGCAGTACTTC
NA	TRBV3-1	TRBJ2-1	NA	CACSQDSITASSYNEQFF	TGTGCCTGCAGCCAAGACTCCATAACAGCCAGCTCCTACAATGAGCAGTTCTTC
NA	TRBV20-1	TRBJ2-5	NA	CSARDTLRRKETQYF	TGCAGTGCTAGAGATACTTTGCGGAGAAAAGAGACCCAGTACTTC
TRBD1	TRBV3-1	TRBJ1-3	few	CASSQGPGTGYF	TGTGCCAGCAGCCAAGGTCCCGGGACAGGATATTTT
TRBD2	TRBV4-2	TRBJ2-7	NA	CASSLRDTGLAGVYEQYF	TGTGCCAGCAGCCTCCGGGACACGGGACTAGCGGGAGTGTACGAGCAGTACTTC
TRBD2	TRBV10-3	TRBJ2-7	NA	CAISEAGGPREQYF	TGTGCCATCAGTGAGGCGGGAGGGCCACGCGAGCAGTACTTC
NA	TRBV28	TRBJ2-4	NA	CASGRGGGKNIQYF	TGTGCCAGCGGAAGAGGGGGAGGTAAAAACATTCAGTACTTC
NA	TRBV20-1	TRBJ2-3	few	CSARLSDTQYF	TGCAGTGCTAGACTGTCAGATACGCAGTATTTT
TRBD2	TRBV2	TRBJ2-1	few	CASSGPSGSGEQFF	TGTGCCAGCAGTGGCCCTAGCGGGAGTGGTGAGCAGTTCTTC
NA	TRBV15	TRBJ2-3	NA	CATRFLGSYTDTQYF	TGTGCCACCAGGTTTCTCGGGAGCTACACAGATACGCAGTATTTT
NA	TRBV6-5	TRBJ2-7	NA	CASSYRSPIGRGYEQYF	TGTGCCAGCAGTTACCGGTCCCCAATTGGGCGCGGATACGAGCAGTACTTC
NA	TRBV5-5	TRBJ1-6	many	CASSLVAGETTPLHF	TGTGCCAGCAGCTTGGTGGCAGGGGAAACGACACCCCTCCACTTT
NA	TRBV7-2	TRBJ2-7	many	CASSLLGAGVDEQYF	TGTGCCAGCAGCCTCCTGGGGGCGGGGGTGGATGAGCAGTACTTC
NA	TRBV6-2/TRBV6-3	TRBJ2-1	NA	CASSGRHTYNEQFF	TGTGCCAGCAGTGGGAGGCATACCTACAATGAGCAGTTCTTC
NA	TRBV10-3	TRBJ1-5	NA	CAISGSDNQPQHF	TGTGCCATCAGTGGCAGCGACAATCAGCCCCAGCATTTT
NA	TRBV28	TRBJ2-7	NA	CASSFFAGTPSSYEQYF	TGTGCCAGCAGTTTTTTCGCAGGGACCCCAAGCTCCTACGAGCAGTACTTC
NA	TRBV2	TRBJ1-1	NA	CASSERVTNTEAFF	TGTGCCAGCAGTGAAAGGGTAACCAACACTGAAGCTTTCTTT
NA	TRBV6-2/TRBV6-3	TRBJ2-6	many	CAIERRGSGANVLTF	TGTGCCATCGAAAGGAGGGGCTCTGGGGCCAACGTCCTGACTTTC
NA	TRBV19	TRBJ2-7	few	CASSIDTRNTYEQYF	TGTGCCAGTAGTATAGATACACGGAATACCTACGAGCAGTACTTC
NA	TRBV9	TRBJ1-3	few	CASSVDGKLRNTIYF	TGTGCCAGCAGCGTAGACGGAAAATTGAGAAACACCATATATTTT
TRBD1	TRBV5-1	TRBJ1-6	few	CASSLGTGGGSPLHF	TGCGCCAGCAGCCTCGGGACAGGGGGCGGTTCACCCCTCCACTTT
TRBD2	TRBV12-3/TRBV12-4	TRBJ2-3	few	CASSDLAGYTDTQYF	TGTGCCAGCAGTGACCTAGCGGGGTACACAGATACGCAGTATTTT
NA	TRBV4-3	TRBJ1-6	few	CASSQAAQGGSPLHF	TGCGCCAGCAGCCAAGCGGCGCAGGGCGGGTCACCCCTCCACTTT
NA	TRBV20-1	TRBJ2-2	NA	CSASSRGGGELFF	TGCAGTGCTAGTTCCAGGGGTGGCGGGGAGCTGTTTTTT
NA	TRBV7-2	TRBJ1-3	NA	CASSTGQLSGNTIYF	TGTGCCAGCAGCACGGGACAACTCTCTGGAAACACCATATATTTT
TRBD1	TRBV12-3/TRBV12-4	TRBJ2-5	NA	CASSLVFRTGLQETQYF	TGTGCCAGCAGTTTAGTGTTTAGGACAGGGCTACAAGAGACCCAGTACTTC
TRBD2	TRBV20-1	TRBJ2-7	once	CSARLRSGSTYEQYF	TGCAGTGCTAGACTCCGTAGCGGGAGTACCTACGAGCAGTACTTC